These T cell receptor beta chains were read from a single sample in a study of T-cell memory formation after mild COVID-19. TCRdb recomputed calls from the 5' RACE reads with MiXCR, one row per CDR3 protein. This sample carries 120,000 to 150,000 distinct CDR3 sequences, about 19% of them seen once, and the ten largest clones take over 2%. Sequencing was carried out using PBMCs or a T cell subset sorted from them (not recorded which). Receptors originate from an adult woman who had mild COVID-19 (a few samples of this study predate the infection). Cell type and time point are not known. Each CDR3 is given with its conserved first and last residue. D genes are given only for firm matches. Size is stated for part of the rows, as once, few or many counts, or as a class when the clone is expanded.

J gene	clone size	V gene	D gene	CDR3 DNA	CDR3 protein
TRBJ2-2	.	TRBV5-6	.	TGTGCCAGCAGCCAGCTCGGGGGGAACACCGGGGAGCTGTTTTTT	CASSQLGGNTGELFF
TRBJ2-2	.	TRBV25-1	TRBD2	TGTGCCAGCAGGACAAGGGCTAGCGGGAACACCGGGGAGCTGTTTTTT	CASRTRASGNTGELFF
TRBJ2-7	few	TRBV11-2	.	TGTGCCAGCAGCTTGCCGTTTACGGGGCAGTACTTC	CASSLPFTGQYF
TRBJ2-7	few	TRBV7-8	.	TGTGCCAGCAGCTTAGGGGGGCCTGGAGCGAGCTCCTACGAGCAGTACTTC	CASSLGGPGASSYEQYF
TRBJ2-5	few	TRBV5-1	TRBD1	TGCGCCAGCAGCCCGAAGGACAGGGAAGAGACCCAGTACTTC	CASSPKDREETQYF
TRBJ2-1	few	TRBV2	TRBD2	TGTGCCAGCAACGAGGGACTAGCGGGTCTAAACAATGAGCAGTTCTTC	CASNEGLAGLNNEQFF
TRBJ2-1	few	TRBV7-9	.	TGTGCCAGCAGCGGCGGGGACACTGCCTTCAATGAGCAGTTCTTC	CASSGGDTAFNEQFF
TRBJ2-1	.	TRBV30	TRBD2	TGTGCCTCCACAGGAGCGGGAGGTCTGTATGAGCAGTTCTTC	CASTGAGGLYEQFF
TRBJ1-3	.	TRBV7-8	.	TGTGCCAGCAGCTTACGTGCTGCGGTCTTGGGAAACACCATATATTTT	CASSLRAAVLGNTIYF
TRBJ2-7	.	TRBV27	.	.	CASSSSTGFPYEQYF
TRBJ2-7	few	TRBV2	.	TGTGCCAGCAACCAAGGGGGTCTCTCCTACGAGCAGTACTTC	CASNQGGLSYEQYF
TRBJ1-1	.	TRBV5-1	.	TGCGCCAGCAGGCCTCAGGCCGTGAACACTGAAGCTTTCTTT	CASRPQAVNTEAFF
TRBJ1-2	few	TRBV7-2	TRBD1	TGTGCCATATCGGGGACAGGAGCTAACTATGGCTACACCTTC	CAISGTGANYGYTF
TRBJ1-2	.	TRBV27	.	TGTGCCAGCAGTTTATCACAGGATTTGAGCTACACCTTC	CASSLSQDLSYTF
TRBJ1-5	few	TRBV24-1	TRBD1	TGTGCCACCAGTGATTCGAGGACAGGGCTGCAGCCCCAGCATTTT	CATSDSRTGLQPQHF
TRBJ1-2	few	TRBV20-1	.	TGCAGTGCTAGGGGGACGGGCTATGGCTACACCTTC	CSARGTGYGYTF
TRBJ2-7	.	TRBV5-5	TRBD1	TGTGCCAGCAGCAGGGGGCGGTCCTACGAGCAGTACTTC	CASSRGRSYEQYF
TRBJ2-3	.	TRBV4-1	TRBD2	TGCGCCAGCAGCACGCTGGGACTAGCAACAGATACGCAGTATTTT	CASSTLGLATDTQYF
TRBJ2-2	.	TRBV6-6	.	TGTGCCAGCAGTTCGCGACAGAGCAAGGGGCGAGTGACCGGGGAGCTGTTTTTT	CASSSRQSKGRVTGELFF
TRBJ1-2	.	TRBV6-1	TRBD1	TGTGCCAGCAGTGAAGCGGGACAGATTAACTATGGCTACACCTTC	CASSEAGQINYGYTF
TRBJ1-2	.	TRBV5-1	.	TGCGCCAGCAATCCCCAGGGATCACACTATGGCTACACCTTC	CASNPQGSHYGYTF
TRBJ2-1	.	TRBV5-1	TRBD2	TGCGCCAGCAGCTGGCCGGGACTAGATGAGCAGTTCTTC	CASSWPGLDEQFF
TRBJ2-1	few	TRBV30	.	TGTGCCTGGAGCGGACTCAATGAGCAGTTCTTC	CAWSGLNEQFF
TRBJ2-1	.	TRBV7-8	.	TGTGCCAGCAGCTTACCCCGGGGGGCTAGCAATGAGCAGTTCTTC	CASSLPRGASNEQFF
TRBJ2-5	.	TRBV2	.	TGTGCCAGCAGTCCAAGGTCGGGGGCCTCCCAAGAGACCCAGTACTTC	CASSPRSGASQETQYF
TRBJ1-2	few	TRBV19	.	TGTGCCAGTAGTAGCCAGGGAAGACGAGGCTACACCTTC	CASSSQGRRGYTF
TRBJ1-2	few	TRBV5-1	.	TGCGCCAGCAGGTTGGCGACCGGGACGAGCTATGGCTACACCTTC	CASRLATGTSYGYTF
TRBJ2-5	few	TRBV6-1	.	TGTGCCAGCAGTGTCCGGGACTTCCCAGAGACCCAGTACTTC	CASSVRDFPETQYF
TRBJ2-7	.	TRBV7-2	.	TGTGCCAGCAGGGTAGCGGCTGGCTACGAGCAGTACTTC	CASRVAAGYEQYF
TRBJ2-7	few	TRBV7-9	.	TGTGCCAGCAGCCTGGACGGGACCCGCTACGAGCAGTACTTC	CASSLDGTRYEQYF
TRBJ1-1	.	TRBV5-5	.	TGTGCCAGCAGCTTGGTCCCGCGGAACACTGAAGCTTTCTTT	CASSLVPRNTEAFF
TRBJ2-4	.	TRBV5-1	.	TGCGCCAGCAGCTTGGAACCCCATGAAAACATTCAGTACTTC	CASSLEPHENIQYF
TRBJ1-1	few	TRBV5-1	.	TGCGCCAGCAGCCGGCGGACAGCAATGAACACTGAAGCTTTCTTT	CASSRRTAMNTEAFF
TRBJ2-1	few	TRBV7-3	.	TGTGCCAGCAGCTTAACAGGCTCGGGATGGCGGTTCTTC	CASSLTGSGWRFF
TRBJ2-1	few	TRBV5-5	TRBD1	TGTGCCAGCAGCTCACAGGGGGCTTGGGAGCAGTTCTTC	CASSSQGAWEQFF
TRBJ1-5	.	TRBV5-1	.	TGCGCCAGCAGCTTGCTAGGAATTAGCAATCAGCCCCAGCATTTT	CASSLLGISNQPQHF
TRBJ2-1	.	TRBV6-4	TRBD2	TGTGCCAGCAGTGACACTAGCGGCTCCTACAATGAGCAGTTCTTC	CASSDTSGSYNEQFF
TRBJ2-3	few	TRBV12-3/TRBV12-4	TRBD2	TGTGCCAGCAGTTCTCCTGCGGGAGAGCTTACGCAGTATTTT	CASSSPAGELTQYF
TRBJ2-7	.	TRBV6-2/TRBV6-3	.	TGTGCCAGCAGTTACACGACTGGTTACTACGAGCAGTACTTC	CASSYTTGYYEQYF
TRBJ1-5	few	TRBV7-3	.	TGTGCCAGCAGCCACCACAGGGACGGACATTATTTGTCCCAGCATTTT	CASSHHRDGHYLSQHF
TRBJ2-7	once	TRBV12-3/TRBV12-4	.	TGTGCCAGCACCGCGGGGAGGCCCTACGAGCAGTACTTC	CASTAGRPYEQYF
TRBJ2-7	.	TRBV20-1	TRBD1	TGCAGTGCTAGCCCCAGACAGGGTACTTCCTACGAGCAGTACTTC	CSASPRQGTSYEQYF
TRBJ2-1	few	TRBV24-1	.	TGTGCCACCAGTGATTCGCGGAGCAATGAGCAGTTCTTC	CATSDSRSNEQFF